The rows below give T cell receptor beta chains drawn from one sample of a study of CD4 T cells in relation to SARS-CoV-2 and coronaviruses. These receptors' targets are unknown. Profiling relied on immunoSEQ multiplex PCR, and the TCRdb table lists in-frame clones only, not all of them. The sample comprises around 25,000 clones, 75% to 80% of which are singletons, and 18% rests with the top ten. The specimen sequenced was CD4+ T cells from PBMCs, cultured in vitro. The origin of the receptors is a human donor in good health. CDR3s include the opening cysteine and the closing phenylalanine or tryptophan. Fields, in order: V gene, D gene, clone size, J gene, CDR3 protein, CDR3 DNA. The D gene is left open where the match is weak. Not every row has a clone size; where given, it reads once, few, many or a size class.

TRBV7-6	-	-	TRBJ1-3	CASIRRTGYGSSFSGNTIYF	TGTGCCAGCATCCGCCGTACAGGGTATGGTTCTAGTTTCTCTGGAAACACCATATATTTT
TRBV27	TRBD1	-	TRBJ1-1	CASSLSRGPMNTEAFF	TGTGCCAGCAGTTTATCCAGGGGGCCTATGAACACTGAAGCTTTCTTT
TRBV18	-	-	TRBJ2-5	CASSLDRRGGQETQYF	TGTGCCAGCTCACTCGATAGGAGGGGCGGCCAAGAGACCCAGTACTTC
TRBV7-9	-	-	TRBJ2-7	CASSLFGPGTYEQYF	TGTGCCAGCAGCCTTTTCGGACCCGGGACCTACGAGCAGTACTTC
TRBV7-9	-	-	TRBJ2-2	CASSPTSSGELFF	TGTGCCAGCAGCCCGACCTCATCCGGGGAGCTGTTTTTT
TRBV7-3	-	once	TRBJ2-5	CASSPGRGQETQYF	TGTGCCAGCAGCCCGGGACGGGGGCAAGAGACCCAGTACTTC
TRBV6-5	TRBD1	-	TRBJ2-7	CASKRQGPYEQYF	TGTGCCAGCAAGCGACAGGGCCCCTACGAGCAGTACTTC
TRBV7-6	TRBD1	-	TRBJ2-1	CASQGQGLVDEQFF	TGTGCCAGCCAGGGACAGGGGTTGGTCGATGAGCAGTTCTTC
TRBV30	TRBD1	-	TRBJ1-3	CAWDRGGNTIYF	TGTGCCTGGGACAGGGGCGGAAACACCATATATTTT
TRBV7-9	-	-	TRBJ2-3	CASSLAQGFTDTQYF	TGTGCCAGCAGCTTAGCGCAGGGCTTCACAGATACGCAGTATTTT
TRBV27	TRBD1	few	TRBJ2-1	CASSPRTGREQFF	TGTGCCAGCAGTCCCCGGACAGGAAGAGAGCAGTTCTTC
TRBV11-1	-	-	TRBJ2-6	CASSLYGGGANVLTF	TGTGCCAGCAGCTTATACGGCGGCGGGGCCAACGTCCTGACTTTC
TRBV6-2/TRBV6-3	TRBD1	-	TRBJ2-3	CASSYPRGSSTDTQYF	TGTGCCAGCAGTTACCCCAGGGGGTCTAGCACAGATACGCAGTATTTT
TRBV4-3	-	-	TRBJ2-5	CASSQGTYEETQYF	TGCGCCAGCAGCCAAGGGACGTACGAAGAGACCCAGTACTTC
TRBV5-1	-	-	TRBJ1-1	CASSLGGANTEAFF	TGCGCCAGCAGCTTGGGGGGGGCTAACACTGAAGCTTTCTTT
TRBV11-2	TRBD1	-	TRBJ2-6	CASSSGQARSGANVLTF	TGTGCCAGCAGCTCCGGACAGGCCCGCTCTGGGGCCAACGTCCTGACTTTC
TRBV6-4	TRBD2	few	TRBJ2-1	CASSVEAGETNEQFF	TGTGCCAGCAGTGTGGAGGCGGGAGAAACCAATGAGCAGTTCTTC